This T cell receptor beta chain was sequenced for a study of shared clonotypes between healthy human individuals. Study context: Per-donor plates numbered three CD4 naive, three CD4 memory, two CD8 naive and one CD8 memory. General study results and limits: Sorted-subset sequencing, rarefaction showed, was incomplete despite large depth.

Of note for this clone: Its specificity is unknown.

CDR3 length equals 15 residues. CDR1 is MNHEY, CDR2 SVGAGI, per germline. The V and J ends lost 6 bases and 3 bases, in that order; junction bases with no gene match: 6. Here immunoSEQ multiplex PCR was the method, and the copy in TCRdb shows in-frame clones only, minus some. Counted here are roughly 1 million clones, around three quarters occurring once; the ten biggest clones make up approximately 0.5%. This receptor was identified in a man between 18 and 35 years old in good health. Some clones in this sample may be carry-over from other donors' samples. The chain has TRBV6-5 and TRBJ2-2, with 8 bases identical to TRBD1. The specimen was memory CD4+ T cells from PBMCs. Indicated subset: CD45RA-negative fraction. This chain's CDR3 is CASRSPGQDTGELFF. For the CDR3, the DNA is TGTGCCAGCAGAAGCCCGGGACAGGACACCGGGGAGCTGTTTTTT.